Below, 27 T cell receptor beta chains from the same sample are listed, as sequenced in a study of cytomegalovirus exposure and HLA in healthy donors. Both 60 Vbeta primers and 13 Jbeta primers went into the PCR. TCRdb's table, derived via immunoSEQ multiplex PCR, lists solely in-frame clones and lacks some. The sample comprises some 170,000 clones, 82% of which are singletons, and about 1.6% rests with the top ten. Sequenced material: PBMCs. The origin of the receptors is a girl under 18 in good health and CMV-seropositive.

This clone was counted a single time. The chain has TRBV15 and TRBJ1-1, with D perhaps TRBD1 (5 bases). V lost 1 base to trimming and J lost 4 bases, with 13 bases between them. This CDR3 has 15 residues. Germline CDR1 LNHNV, CDR2 YYDKDF (reference sequence). DNA of the CDR3: TGTGCCACCAGCAGAGTATTGAGCGGGGGCACTGAAGCTTTCTTT. It translates to CATSRVLSGGTEAFF.

This clone was counted a single time. V gene TRBV19 combines with J gene TRBJ1-5; possible D gene TRBD1, 6 bases. This CDR3 is built from 16 residues. Germline-derived CDR1 and CDR2 are LNHDA and SQIVND (reference sequence). The V and J ends lost 3 bases and 4 bases respectively, with 16 bases between them. This chain's CDR3 is CASSMFAGGRNQPQHF. In nucleotides, the CDR3 is TGTGCCAGTAGTATGTTCGCCGGGGGGCGAAATCAGCCCCAGCATTTT.

A few counts support this clone. This sequence joins TRBV2 and TRBJ1-4, with D uncertain. CDR1 is SNHLY, CDR2 FYNNEI, per germline. The CDR3 contains 14 residues. Trimming stripped 6 bases from V and 0 bases from J, with 8 bases between. The CDR3 loop is CASSAITTNEKLFF. The CDR3 DNA is TGTGCCAGCAGCGCTATAACAACTAATGAAAAACTGTTTTTT.

The chain uses TRBV5-1 and TRBJ2-5; 7 positions match TRBD1. Germline V CDR1 and CDR2: SGHRS, YFSETQ. Losses at the gene ends were 1 base for V and 2 bases for J; bases not matched to a gene: 8. This CDR3 is 16 amino acids long. CDR3 in amino acids: CASSLYGTDPQETQYF. In DNA form, the CDR3 reads TGCGCCAGCAGCTTGTACGGGACAGATCCTCAAGAGACCCAGTACTTC.

The chain recombines TRBV30 with TRBJ1-1, with a tentative D call TRBD1 (5 bases). V lost 3 bases and J 13 bases, leaving 15 bases between the germline ends. Germline lookup yields CDR1 GTSNPN and CDR2 SVGIG (reference sequence). The CDR3 runs to 11 residues. In DNA form, the CDR3 reads TGTGCCTGGAGGGGAGGCAGGGCGCATTTCTTT. As protein: CAWRGGRAHFF.

CDR3 DNA sequence: TGTGCCAGCAGTTACTACAACACGATCACTGAAGCTTTCTTT. Its protein product is CASSYYNTITEAFF. The chain carries TRBV6-6 and TRBJ1-1; no firm D call. The CDR3 has 14 residues. The germline gives CDR1 MNHNY, CDR2 SVGAGI (reference sequence). V dropped 1 base and J dropped 4 bases, with 10 bases sitting between them.

The chain combines TRBV7-2 with TRBJ2-3; 10 bases line up with TRBD2. Trimming removed 2 bases from V and 4 bases from J; junction bases left unmatched: 6. From germline, CDR1 is SGHTA and CDR2 FQGNSA. The CDR3 totals 16 residues. The CDR3 DNA follows: TGTGCCAGCAGCTTATGGCCTAGCGGGAGACCAGATACGCAGTATTTT. This encodes CASSLWPSGRPDTQYF. Variable domain in full (rest from reference TRBV7-2 and TRBJ2-3): GAGVSQSPSNKVTEKGKDVELRCDPISGHTALYWYRQSLGQGLEFLIYFQGNSAPDKSGLPSDRFSAERTGGSVSTLTIQRTQQEDSAVYLCASSLWPSGRPDTQYFGPGTRLTVL.

The J gene is TRBJ2-7, the V gene TRBV1; the listed D gene, TRBD2, was not tested against the DNA. TRBV1 is noted as a pseudogene. The CDR3 extends over 16 amino acids. CDR3: CTSLAGGPSDLYEQYF. CDR3 DNA sequence: TGCACCAGTTTAGCGGGGGGCCCTTCAGATCTTTACGAGCAGTACTTC.

The J gene is TRBJ2-5, the V gene TRBV4-1; possible D gene TRBD2, 5 bases. The CDR3 loop spans 16 amino acids. CDR1 and CDR2 (germline): MGHRA, YSYEKL. V was trimmed by 0 bases and J by 2 bases, leaving 13 bases between them. Written as DNA, the CDR3 is TGCGCCAGCAGCCAAGATTGGGGTCCGGGGCAAGAGACCCAGTACTTC. Amino acid sequence: CASSQDWGPGQETQYF.

The V gene is TRBV5-1, the J gene TRBJ1-5, with 10 bases lining up with TRBD1. In germline, CDR1 is SGHRS, CDR2 YFSETQ. This CDR3 is 15 amino acids long. The ends lost 3 bases at V and 1 base at J; junction bases unmatched: 1. CDR3 DNA sequence: TGCGCCAGCAGCTGGACAGGGGGAAGCAATCAGCCCCAGCATTTT. The encoded protein is CASSWTGGSNQPQHF.

The genes are TRBV7-9 and TRBJ2-3; D is unclear. The V gene's germline CDR1 is SEHNR and CDR2 FQNEAQ (reference sequence). The CDR3 consists of 16 residues. Trimming took off 1 base at V and 4 bases at J, with 15 bases between the two ends. In nucleotides, the CDR3 is TGTGCCAGCAGCTTAGTAGGTGGCAGACGGGCAGATACGCAGTATTTT. Its translation: CASSLVGGRRADTQYF.

V is TRBV2 and J is TRBJ1-5, with no clear D. Trimming stripped 6 bases from V and 12 bases from J, with 15 bases between. The CDR3 covers 12 residues. CDR1 is SNHLY and CDR2 is FYNNEI in the germline V gene. The CDR3 reads CASRELRSLQHF. CDR3 bases: TGTGCCAGCAGGGAACTGAGATCACTCCAGCATTTT.

The chain has TRBV5-1 and TRBJ1-1; D is possibly TRBD1 (5 bases). CDR3 length equals 16 residues. The germline V gene encodes CDR1 SGHRS and CDR2 YFSETQ. Between the trimmed V and J ends, which lost 0 bases and 0 bases, there was a span of 12 bases. The CDR3 protein is CASSLEGANMNTEAFF. In DNA form, the CDR3 reads TGCGCCAGCAGCTTGGAAGGGGCTAACATGAACACTGAAGCTTTCTTT.

V gene TRBV5-1 combines with J gene TRBJ2-3, with 10 bases fitting TRBD1. CDR3 size: 17 residues. Germline-derived CDR1 and CDR2 are SGHRS and YFSETQ. V dropped 0 bases and J dropped 5; count of bases not matched to a gene: 9. CDR3 sequence reads: CASSLAGKGQGQDTQYF. The CDR3 DNA follows: TGCGCCAGCAGCTTGGCCGGTAAGGGACAGGGGCAAGATACGCAGTATTTT.

J is TRBJ2-7 and V is TRBV5-8; possibly TRBD2 for D (6 bases). Germline V gene data show CDR1 as SGHTS and CDR2 as YDEGEE. Between the trimmed V and J ends, which lost 3 bases and 0 bases, there was a span of 13 bases. The CDR3 sequence is 15 residues long. This chain's CDR3 is CASSWGGPISYEQYF. The CDR3, as DNA: TGTGCCAGCAGCTGGGGAGGTCCAATCTCCTACGAGCAGTACTTC.

CDR3 in amino acids: CASSPEGGLNTEAFF. CDR3 nucleotides: TGTGCCAGCAGCCCCGAAGGGGGATTGAACACTGAAGCTTTCTTT. V usage is TRBV2 and J usage is TRBJ1-1; D is perhaps TRBD1 (6 bases). This CDR3 comprises 15 residues. Germline loops: CDR1 SNHLY, CDR2 FYNNEI. V gave up 6 bases and J gave up 0 bases, with 14 bases separating them.

V and J are TRBV18 and TRBJ2-1; D is unclear. Trimming took off 2 bases at V and 2 bases at J, with 19 bases between the two ends. This CDR3 has 18 amino acids. Germline V gives CDR1 KGHSH, CDR2 LQKENI. The CDR3 DNA follows: TGTGCCAGCTCACCATTCACCGTATATTTAGACACCTACAATGAGCAGTTCTTC. Translation: CASSPFTVYLDTYNEQFF. Full variable domain (rest looked up from reference TRBV18 and TRBJ2-1): NAGVMQNPRHLVRRRGQEARLRCSPMKGHSHVYWYRQLPEEGLKFMVYLQKENIIDESGMPKERFSAEFPKEGPSILRIQQVVRGDSAAYFCASSPFTVYLDTYNEQFFGPGTRLTVL.

The chain joins TRBV9 to TRBJ2-2; TRBD2 agrees at 8 bases. There are 17 residues in the CDR3. V was pared by 3 bases and J by 4 bases, with 11 bases of the junction left unmatched. Germline lookup yields CDR1 SGDLS and CDR2 YYNGEE. The CDR3 spells CASSAGGIAGSTGELFF. The CDR3 DNA sequence: TGTGCCAGCAGCGCTGGGGGAATAGCGGGGTCCACCGGGGAGCTGTTTTTT.

The rearrangement links TRBV2 to TRBJ1-2; no firm D call. The CDR3 is made up of 12 amino acids. Germline V gives CDR1 SNHLY, CDR2 FYNNEI. Trimming cost V 4 bases and J 4 bases, with 7 bases left between them. The CDR3 here is CASSVASYGYTF. The DNA for the CDR3 is TGTGCCAGCAGTGTGGCCAGCTATGGCTACACCTTC.

V is TRBV28 and J is TRBJ2-3; 8 bases fit TRBD1. From germline, CDR1 is MDHEN and CDR2 SYDVKM. The ends lost 4 bases at V and 2 bases at J; junction bases unmatched: 8. This CDR3 contains 16 residues. The DNA for the CDR3 is TGTGCCAGCAGTTCTTCCGGGACAGGATACACAGATACGCAGTATTTT. It yields the protein CASSSSGTGYTDTQYF.

V usage is TRBV7-8 and J usage is TRBJ2-1; D is uncertain. The CDR3 is 13 residues long. V was shortened by 5 bases and J by 10 bases, with 15 bases between the two germline ends. CDR1 and CDR2 from the germline V gene are SGHVS and FQNEAQ. CDR3 residues: CASSLTRVEEQFF. CDR3 bases: TGTGCCAGCAGCCTGACCCGGGTGGAGGAGCAGTTCTTC.

CDR3 DNA sequence: TGTGCCAGCGCGAGGGAACCGACAGATACGCAGTATTTT. Translated: CASAREPTDTQYF. The chain carries TRBV11-3 and TRBJ2-3, with D tentatively TRBD2 (5 bases). Trimming removed 8 bases from V and 3 bases from J, with 12 bases in between. Germline lookup yields CDR1 SGHNT and CDR2 YENEEA. The CDR3 length is 13 residues.

In its sample, this clone was seen a few times. The rearrangement joins TRBV6-5 to TRBJ2-2, with D possibly TRBD1 on 6 matching bases. V was pared by 0 bases and J by 3 bases, with 11 bases between. The CDR3 sequence is 16 residues long. Germline lookup yields CDR1 MNHEY and CDR2 SVGAGI. This CDR3 reads CASSYSNNRDTGELFF. The CDR3 nucleotides read TGTGCCAGCAGTTACTCGAATAACAGGGACACCGGGGAGCTGTTTTTT.

This chain uses TRBV6-5 with TRBJ1-2; 7 bases are shared with TRBD1. The CDR3 runs 15 residues. The J segment lost 7 bases and the V segment lost 0 bases, leaving 8 bases of the junction unmatched. Germline CDR1 MNHEY, CDR2 SVGAGI. The CDR3 loop reads CASSYSRWTGSGYTF. CDR3 bases: TGTGCCAGCAGTTACTCACGCTGGACAGGAAGTGGCTACACCTTC.

J is TRBJ1-4 and V is TRBV5-4, with 8 bases identical to TRBD1. The ends lost 4 bases at V and 6 bases at J; junction bases unmatched: 14. The CDR3 loop spans 17 amino acids. Germline CDR1 reads SGHNT; CDR2 reads YYREEE (reference sequence). This CDR3 reads CASSGAGTGSLYEKLFF. The CDR3 region has the DNA TGTGCCAGCAGCGGAGCCGGGACAGGTTCTTTGTATGAAAAACTGTTTTTT.

The chain carries TRBV7-9 and TRBJ1-3; a weak D match, TRBD1 (6 bases). V lost 6 bases to trimming and J lost 0 bases, with 12 bases between them. This CDR3 contains 15 residues. Germline V CDR1 and CDR2: SEHNR, FQNEAQ (reference sequence). DNA for the CDR3: TGTGCCAGCAGAACGGACAGACTCTCTGGAAACACCATATATTTT. Amino acids: CASRTDRLSGNTIYF.

The chain combines TRBV10-3 with TRBJ2-2; 9 bases fit TRBD1. V shed 6 bases, J shed 3 bases, and the junction held 2 bases outside the gene matches. This CDR3 has 14 residues. Germline CDR1 and CDR2: ENHRY and SYGVKD. CDR3 bases: TGTGCCATCAGCCGACAGGGGGACACCGGGGAGCTGTTTTTT. Translated, it gives CAISRQGDTGELFF.